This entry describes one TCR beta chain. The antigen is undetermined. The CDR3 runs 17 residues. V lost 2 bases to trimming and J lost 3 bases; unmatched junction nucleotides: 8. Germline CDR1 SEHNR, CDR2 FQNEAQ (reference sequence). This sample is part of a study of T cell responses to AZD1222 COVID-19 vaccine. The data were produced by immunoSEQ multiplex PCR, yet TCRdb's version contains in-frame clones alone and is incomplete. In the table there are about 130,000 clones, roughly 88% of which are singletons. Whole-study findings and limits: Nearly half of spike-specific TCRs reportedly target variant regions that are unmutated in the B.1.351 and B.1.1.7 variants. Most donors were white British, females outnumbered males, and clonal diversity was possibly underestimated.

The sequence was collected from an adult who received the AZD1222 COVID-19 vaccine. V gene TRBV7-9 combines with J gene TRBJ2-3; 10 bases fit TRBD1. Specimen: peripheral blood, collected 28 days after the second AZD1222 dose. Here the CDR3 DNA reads TGTGCCAGCAGCTTAAACCTATGGGGACAGGGGACAGATACGCAGTATTTT. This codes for CASSLNLWGQGTDTQYF.